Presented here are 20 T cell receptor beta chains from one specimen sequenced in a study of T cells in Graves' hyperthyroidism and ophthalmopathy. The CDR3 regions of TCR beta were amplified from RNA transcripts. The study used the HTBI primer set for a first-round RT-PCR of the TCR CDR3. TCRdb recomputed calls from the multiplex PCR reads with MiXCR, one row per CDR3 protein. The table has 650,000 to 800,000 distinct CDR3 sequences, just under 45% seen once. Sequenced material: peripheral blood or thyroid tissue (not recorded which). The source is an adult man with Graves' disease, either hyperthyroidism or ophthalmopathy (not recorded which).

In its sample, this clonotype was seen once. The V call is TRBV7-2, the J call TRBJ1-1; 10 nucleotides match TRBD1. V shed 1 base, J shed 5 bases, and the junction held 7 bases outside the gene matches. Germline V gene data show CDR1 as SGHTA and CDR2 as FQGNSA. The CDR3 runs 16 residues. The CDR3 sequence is CASSLVGTGDLTEAFF. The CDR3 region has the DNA TGTGCCAGCAGCTTAGTAGGGACAGGGGATTTGACTGAAGCTTTCTTT.

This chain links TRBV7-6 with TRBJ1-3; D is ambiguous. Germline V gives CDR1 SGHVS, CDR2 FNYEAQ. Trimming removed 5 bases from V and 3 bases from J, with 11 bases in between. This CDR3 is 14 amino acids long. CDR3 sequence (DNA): TGTGCCAGCAGCGACGTTAACTATGGAAACACCATATATTTT. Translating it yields CASSDVNYGNTIYF. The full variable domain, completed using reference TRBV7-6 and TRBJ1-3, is GAGVSQSPRYKVTKRGQDVALRCDPISGHVSLYWYRQALGQGPEFLTYFNYEAQQDKSGLPNDRFSAERPEGSISTLTIQRTEQRDSAMYRCASSDVNYGNTIYFGEGSWLTVV.

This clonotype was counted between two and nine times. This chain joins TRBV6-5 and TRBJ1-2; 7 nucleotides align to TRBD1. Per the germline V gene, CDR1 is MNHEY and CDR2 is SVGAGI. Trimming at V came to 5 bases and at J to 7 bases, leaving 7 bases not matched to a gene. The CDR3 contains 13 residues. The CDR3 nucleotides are TGTGCCAGCAGTCGCCGACAGGGACGTGGCTACACCTTC. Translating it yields CASSRRQGRGYTF.

CDR3 DNA sequence: TGCGCCAGCAGCGGCGGGACTTTCCCCTACGAGCAGTACTTC. Translated: CASSGGTFPYEQYF. The V gene is TRBV5-1, the J gene TRBJ2-7, with a weak D call TRBD2 (6 bases). The ends were cut back, 4 bases at V and 2 bases at J, with 13 bases in the middle. The CDR3 is made up of 14 amino acids. From germline, CDR1 is SGHRS and CDR2 YFSETQ. Combining the CDR3 with reference TRBV5-1 and TRBJ2-7 gives the whole variable domain KAGVTQTPRYLIKTRGQQVTLSCSPISGHRSVSWYQQTPGQGLQFLFEYFSETQRNKGNFPGRFSGRQFSNSRSEMNVSTLELGDSALYLCASSGGTFPYEQYFGPGTRLTVT.

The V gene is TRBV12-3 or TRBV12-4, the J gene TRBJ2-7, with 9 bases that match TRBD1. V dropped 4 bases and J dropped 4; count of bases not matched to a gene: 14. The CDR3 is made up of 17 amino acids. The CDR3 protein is CASSSSRPGQGRYEQYF. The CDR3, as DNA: TGTGCCAGCAGTTCCTCCCGACCGGGACAGGGAAGGTACGAGCAGTACTTC.

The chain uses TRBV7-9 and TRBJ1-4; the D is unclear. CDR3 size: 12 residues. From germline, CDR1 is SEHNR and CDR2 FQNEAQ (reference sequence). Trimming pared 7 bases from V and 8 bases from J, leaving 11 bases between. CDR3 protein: CASTGNGEKLFF. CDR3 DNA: TGTGCCAGCACCGGAAACGGGGAAAAACTGTTTTTT.

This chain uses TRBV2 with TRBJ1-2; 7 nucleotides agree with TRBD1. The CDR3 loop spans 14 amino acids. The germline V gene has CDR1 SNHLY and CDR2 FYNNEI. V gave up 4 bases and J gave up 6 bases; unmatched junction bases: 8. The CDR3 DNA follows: TGTGCCAGCAGTGGAAGGGGGCGAGGTCATGGCTACACCTTC. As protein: CASSGRGRGHGYTF.

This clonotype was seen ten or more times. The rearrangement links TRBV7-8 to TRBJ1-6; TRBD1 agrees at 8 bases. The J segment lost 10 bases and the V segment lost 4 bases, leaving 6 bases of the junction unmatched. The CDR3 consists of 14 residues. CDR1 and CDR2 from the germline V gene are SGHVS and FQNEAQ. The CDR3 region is CASSSRQGNSPLHF. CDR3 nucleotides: TGTGCCAGCAGCTCGCGACAGGGGAACTCACCCCTCCACTTT.

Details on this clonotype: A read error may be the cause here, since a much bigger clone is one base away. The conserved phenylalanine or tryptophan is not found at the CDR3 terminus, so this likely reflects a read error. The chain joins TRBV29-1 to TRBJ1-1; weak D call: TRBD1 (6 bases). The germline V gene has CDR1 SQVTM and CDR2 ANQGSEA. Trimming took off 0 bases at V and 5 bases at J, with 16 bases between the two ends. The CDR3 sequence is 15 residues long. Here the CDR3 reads CSVEDHRVAATEAFL. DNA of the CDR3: TGCAGCGTTGAAGACCACAGGGTGGCGGCGACTGAAGCTTTCCTT.

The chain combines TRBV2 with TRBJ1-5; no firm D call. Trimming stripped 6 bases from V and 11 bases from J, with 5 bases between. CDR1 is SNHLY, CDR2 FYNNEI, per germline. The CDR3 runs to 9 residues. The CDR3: CASRESQHF. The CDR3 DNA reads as TGTGCCAGCAGGGAGTCCCAGCATTTT.

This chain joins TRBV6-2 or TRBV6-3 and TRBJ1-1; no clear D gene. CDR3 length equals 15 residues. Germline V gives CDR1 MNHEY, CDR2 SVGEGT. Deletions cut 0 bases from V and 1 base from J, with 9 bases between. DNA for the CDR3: TGTGCCAGCAGTTACTCGAGACACAAGAACACTGAAGCTTTCTTT. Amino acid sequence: CASSYSRHKNTEAFF.

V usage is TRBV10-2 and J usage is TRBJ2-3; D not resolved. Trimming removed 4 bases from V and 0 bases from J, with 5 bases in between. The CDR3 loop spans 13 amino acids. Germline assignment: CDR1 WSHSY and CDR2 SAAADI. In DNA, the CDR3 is TGCGCCAGCAGTGTAGACAGCACAGATACGCAGTATTTT. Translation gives CASSVDSTDTQYF.

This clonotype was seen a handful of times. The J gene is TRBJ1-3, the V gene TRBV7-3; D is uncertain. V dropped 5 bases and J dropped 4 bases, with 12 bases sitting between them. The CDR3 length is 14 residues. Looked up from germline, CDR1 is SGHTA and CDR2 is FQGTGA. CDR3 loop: CASSPRTSGNTIYF. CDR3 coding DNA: TGTGCCAGCAGCCCCCGGACTTCCGGAAACACCATATATTTT.

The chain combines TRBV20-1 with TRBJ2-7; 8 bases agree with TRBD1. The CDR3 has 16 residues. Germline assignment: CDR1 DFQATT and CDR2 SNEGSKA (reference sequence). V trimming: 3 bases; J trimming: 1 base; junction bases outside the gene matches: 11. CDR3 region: CSARFSRGLSSYEQYF. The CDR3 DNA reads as TGCAGTGCTAGGTTCTCCAGGGGGCTTTCTTCCTACGAGCAGTACTTC.

The CDR3 loop is CASNQRDVNKYSPLHF. The CDR3 bases are TGTGCCAGCAACCAAAGGGACGTTAACAAGTATTCACCCCTCCACTTT. The chain recombines TRBV7-2 with TRBJ1-6, with D tentatively TRBD1 (5 bases). V was pared by 7 bases and J by 8 bases, with 21 bases between. The CDR3 extends over 16 amino acids. CDR1 is SGHTA, CDR2 FQGNSA, per germline.

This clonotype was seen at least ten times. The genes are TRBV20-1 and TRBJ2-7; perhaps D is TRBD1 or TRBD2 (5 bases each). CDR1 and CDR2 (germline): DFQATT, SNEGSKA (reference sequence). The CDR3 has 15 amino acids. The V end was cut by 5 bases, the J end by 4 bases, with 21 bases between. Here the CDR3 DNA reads TGCAGTGCTTGGGCCGGGGCAAAGGGGAGTTACGAGCAGTACTTC. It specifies CSAWAGAKGSYEQYF.

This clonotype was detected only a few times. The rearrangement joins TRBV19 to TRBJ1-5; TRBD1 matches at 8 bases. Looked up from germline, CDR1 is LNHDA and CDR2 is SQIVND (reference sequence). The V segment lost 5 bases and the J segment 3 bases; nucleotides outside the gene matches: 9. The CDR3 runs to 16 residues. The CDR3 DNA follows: TGTGCCAGTAGTCCAACGACAGGGGTCGTCAATCAGCCCCAGCATTTT. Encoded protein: CASSPTTGVVNQPQHF.

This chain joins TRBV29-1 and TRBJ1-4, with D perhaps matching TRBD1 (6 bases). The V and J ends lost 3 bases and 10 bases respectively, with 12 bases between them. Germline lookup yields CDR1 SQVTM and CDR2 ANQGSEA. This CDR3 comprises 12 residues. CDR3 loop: CSVEGHRGKLFF. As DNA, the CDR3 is TGCAGCGTTGAGGGACATCGTGGAAAACTGTTTTTT.

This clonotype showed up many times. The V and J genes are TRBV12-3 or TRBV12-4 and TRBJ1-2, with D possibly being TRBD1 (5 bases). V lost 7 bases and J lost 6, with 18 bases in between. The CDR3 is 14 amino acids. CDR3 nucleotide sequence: TGTGCCAGCACCCTGCGAAGGGGCCGGGATGGCTACACCTTC. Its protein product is CASTLRRGRDGYTF.

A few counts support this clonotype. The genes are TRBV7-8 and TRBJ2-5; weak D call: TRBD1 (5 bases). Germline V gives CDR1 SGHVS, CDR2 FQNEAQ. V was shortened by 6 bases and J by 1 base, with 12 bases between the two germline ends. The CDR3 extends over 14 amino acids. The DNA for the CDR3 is TGTGCCAGCAGTTATCAACAGGCCCAAGAGACCCAGTACTTC. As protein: CASSYQQAQETQYF.